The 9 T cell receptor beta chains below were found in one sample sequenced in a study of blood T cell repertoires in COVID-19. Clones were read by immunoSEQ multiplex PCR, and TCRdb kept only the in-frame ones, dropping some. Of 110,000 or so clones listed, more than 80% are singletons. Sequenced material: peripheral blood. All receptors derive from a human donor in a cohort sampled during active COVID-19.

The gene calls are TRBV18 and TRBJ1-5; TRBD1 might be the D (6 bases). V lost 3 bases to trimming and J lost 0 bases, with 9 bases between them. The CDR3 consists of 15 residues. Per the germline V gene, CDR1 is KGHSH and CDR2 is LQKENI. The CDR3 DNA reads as TGTGCCAGCTCACCCGACAGGCTTAGCAATCAGCCCCAGCATTTT. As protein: CASSPDRLSNQPQHF.

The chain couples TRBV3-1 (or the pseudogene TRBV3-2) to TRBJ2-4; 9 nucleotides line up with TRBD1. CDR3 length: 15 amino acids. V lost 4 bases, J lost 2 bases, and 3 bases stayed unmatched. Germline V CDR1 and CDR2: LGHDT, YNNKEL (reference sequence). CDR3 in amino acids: CASSLGTGTKNIQYF. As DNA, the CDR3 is TGTGCCAGCAGCCTTGGGACAGGGACCAAAAACATTCAGTACTTC.

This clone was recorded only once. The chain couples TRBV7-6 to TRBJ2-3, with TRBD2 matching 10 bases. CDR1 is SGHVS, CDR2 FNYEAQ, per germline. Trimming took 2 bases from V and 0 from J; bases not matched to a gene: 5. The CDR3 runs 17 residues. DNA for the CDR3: TGTGCCAGCAGCTTATTGGGAGCGGGGGGGAGCACAGATACGCAGTATTTT. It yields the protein CASSLLGAGGSTDTQYF.

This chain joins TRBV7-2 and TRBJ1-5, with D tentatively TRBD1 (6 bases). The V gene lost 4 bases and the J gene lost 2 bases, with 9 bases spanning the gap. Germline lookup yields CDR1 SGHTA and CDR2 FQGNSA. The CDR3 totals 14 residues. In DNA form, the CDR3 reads TGTGCCAGCAGCTCAAGACAGGGCAATCAGCCCCAGCATTTT. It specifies CASSSRQGNQPQHF. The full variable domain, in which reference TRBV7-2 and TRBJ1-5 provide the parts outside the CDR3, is GAGVSQSPSNKVTEKGKDVELRCDPISGHTALYWYRQSLGQGLEFLIYFQGNSAPDKSGLPSDRFSAERTGGSVSTLTIQRTQQEDSAVYLCASSSRQGNQPQHFGDGTRLSIL.

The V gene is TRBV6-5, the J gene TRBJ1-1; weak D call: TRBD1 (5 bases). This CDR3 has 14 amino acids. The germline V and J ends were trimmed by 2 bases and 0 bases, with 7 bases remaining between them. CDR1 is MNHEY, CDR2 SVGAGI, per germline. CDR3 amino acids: CASSYGGLNTEAFF. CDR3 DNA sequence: TGTGCCAGCAGTTACGGGGGGTTGAACACTGAAGCTTTCTTT.

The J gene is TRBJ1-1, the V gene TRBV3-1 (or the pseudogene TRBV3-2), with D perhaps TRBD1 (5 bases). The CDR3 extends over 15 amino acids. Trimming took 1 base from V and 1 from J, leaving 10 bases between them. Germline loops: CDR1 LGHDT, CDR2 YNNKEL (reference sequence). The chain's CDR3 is CASSQGPTGNTEAFF. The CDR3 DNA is TGTGCCAGCAGCCAAGGCCCTACAGGGAACACTGAAGCTTTCTTT.

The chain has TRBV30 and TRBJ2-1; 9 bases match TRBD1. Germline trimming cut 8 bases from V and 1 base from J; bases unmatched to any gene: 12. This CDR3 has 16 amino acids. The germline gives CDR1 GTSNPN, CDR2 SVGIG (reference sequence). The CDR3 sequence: CAHKPRDRVSYNEQFF. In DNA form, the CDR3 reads TGTGCCCATAAACCCCGGGACAGGGTATCCTACAATGAGCAGTTCTTC.

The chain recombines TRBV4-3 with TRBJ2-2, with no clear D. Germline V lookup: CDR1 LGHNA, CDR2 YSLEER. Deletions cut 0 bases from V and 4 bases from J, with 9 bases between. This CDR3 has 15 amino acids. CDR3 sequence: CASSQDRFRTGELFF. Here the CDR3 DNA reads TGCGCCAGCAGCCAAGATCGTTTCCGCACCGGGGAGCTGTTTTTT.

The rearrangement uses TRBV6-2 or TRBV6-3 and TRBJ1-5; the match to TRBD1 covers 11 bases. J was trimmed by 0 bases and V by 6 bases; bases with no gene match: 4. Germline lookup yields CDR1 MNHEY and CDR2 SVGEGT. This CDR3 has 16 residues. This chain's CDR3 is CASSSGTGGSNQPQHF. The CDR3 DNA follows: TGTGCCAGCAGCTCGGGGACAGGGGGTAGCAATCAGCCCCAGCATTTT.